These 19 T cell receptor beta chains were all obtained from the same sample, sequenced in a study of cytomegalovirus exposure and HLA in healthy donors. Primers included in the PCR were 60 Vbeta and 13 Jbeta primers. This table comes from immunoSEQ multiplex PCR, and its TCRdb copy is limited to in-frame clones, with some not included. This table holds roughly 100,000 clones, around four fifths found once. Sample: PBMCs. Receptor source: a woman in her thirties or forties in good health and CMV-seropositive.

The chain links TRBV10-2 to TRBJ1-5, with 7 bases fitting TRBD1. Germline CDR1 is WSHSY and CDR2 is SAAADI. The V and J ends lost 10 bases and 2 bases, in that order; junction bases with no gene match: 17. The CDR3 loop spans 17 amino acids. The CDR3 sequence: CATARQGDSYGNQPQHF. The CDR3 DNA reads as TGCGCCACCGCCAGACAGGGAGATTCTTATGGCAATCAGCCCCAGCATTTT.

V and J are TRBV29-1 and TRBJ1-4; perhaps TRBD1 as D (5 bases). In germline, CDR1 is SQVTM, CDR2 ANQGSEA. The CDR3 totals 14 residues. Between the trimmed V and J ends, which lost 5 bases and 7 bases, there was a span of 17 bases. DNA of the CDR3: TGCAGCGTTTGCATTACACCTGGGGCTGAAAAACTGTTTTTT. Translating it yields CSVCITPGAEKLFF.

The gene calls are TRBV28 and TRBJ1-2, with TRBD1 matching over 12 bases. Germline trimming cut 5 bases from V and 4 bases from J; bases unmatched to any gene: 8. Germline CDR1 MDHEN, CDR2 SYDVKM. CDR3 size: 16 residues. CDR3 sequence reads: CASSIPGQGAIYGYTF. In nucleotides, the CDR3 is TGTGCCAGCAGTATCCCGGGACAGGGGGCGATCTATGGCTACACCTTC.

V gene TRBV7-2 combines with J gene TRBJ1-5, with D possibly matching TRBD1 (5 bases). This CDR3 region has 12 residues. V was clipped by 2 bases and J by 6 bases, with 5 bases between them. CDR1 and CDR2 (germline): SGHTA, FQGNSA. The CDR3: CASSLQGQPQHF. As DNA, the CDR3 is TGTGCCAGCAGCTTACAGGGTCAGCCCCAGCATTTT.

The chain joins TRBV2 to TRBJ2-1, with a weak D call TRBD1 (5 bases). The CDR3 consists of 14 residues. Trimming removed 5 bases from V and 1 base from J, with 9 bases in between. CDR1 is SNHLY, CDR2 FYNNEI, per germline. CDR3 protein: CASSRQGSYNEQFF. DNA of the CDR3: TGTGCCAGCAGTCGGCAGGGTTCCTACAATGAGCAGTTCTTC.

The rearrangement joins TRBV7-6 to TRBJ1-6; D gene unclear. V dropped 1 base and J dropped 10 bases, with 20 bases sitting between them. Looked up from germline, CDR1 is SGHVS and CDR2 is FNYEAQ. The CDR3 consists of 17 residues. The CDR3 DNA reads TGTGCCAGCAGCTTAGATATAGGGTTTAAGGAGGAATCACCCCTCCACTTT. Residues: CASSLDIGFKEESPLHF.

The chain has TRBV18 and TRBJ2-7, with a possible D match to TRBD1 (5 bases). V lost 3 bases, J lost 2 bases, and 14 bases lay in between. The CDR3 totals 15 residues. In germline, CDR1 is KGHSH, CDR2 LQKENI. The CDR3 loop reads CASSPTAYKTYEQYF. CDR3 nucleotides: TGTGCCAGCTCACCGACAGCGTATAAGACCTACGAGCAGTACTTC.

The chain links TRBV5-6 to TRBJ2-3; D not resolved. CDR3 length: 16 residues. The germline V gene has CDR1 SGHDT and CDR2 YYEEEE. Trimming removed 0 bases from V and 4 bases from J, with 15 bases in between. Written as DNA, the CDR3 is TGTGCCAGCAGCTTGGGTGGAGTCACTGGCGCAGATACGCAGTATTTT. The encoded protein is CASSLGGVTGADTQYF.

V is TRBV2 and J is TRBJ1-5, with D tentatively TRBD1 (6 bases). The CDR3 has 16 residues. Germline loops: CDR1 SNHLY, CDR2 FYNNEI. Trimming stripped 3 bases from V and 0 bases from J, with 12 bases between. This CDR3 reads CASSDQDSYSNQPQHF. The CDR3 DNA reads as TGTGCCAGCAGTGATCAGGACAGTTATAGCAATCAGCCCCAGCATTTT.

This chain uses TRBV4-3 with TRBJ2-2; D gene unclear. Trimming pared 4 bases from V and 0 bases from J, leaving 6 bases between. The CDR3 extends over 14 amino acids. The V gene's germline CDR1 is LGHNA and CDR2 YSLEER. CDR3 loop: CASSRDTNTGELFF. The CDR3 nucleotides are TGCGCCAGCAGCCGAGACACGAACACCGGGGAGCTGTTTTTT.

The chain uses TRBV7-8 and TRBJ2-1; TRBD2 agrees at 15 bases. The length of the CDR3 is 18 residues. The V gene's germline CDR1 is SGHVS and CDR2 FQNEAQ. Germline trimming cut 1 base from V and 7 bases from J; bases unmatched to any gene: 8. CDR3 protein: CASSLGGGLAGGGNEQFF. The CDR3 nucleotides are TGTGCCAGCAGCTTAGGAGGGGGACTAGCGGGGGGTGGGAATGAGCAGTTCTTC. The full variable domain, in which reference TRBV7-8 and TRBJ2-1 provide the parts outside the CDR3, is GAGVSQSPRYKVAKRGQDVALRCDPISGHVSLFWYQQALGQGPEFLTYFQNEAQLDKSGLPSDRFFAERPEGSVSTLKIQRTQQEDSAVYLCASSLGGGLAGGGNEQFFGPGTRLTVL.

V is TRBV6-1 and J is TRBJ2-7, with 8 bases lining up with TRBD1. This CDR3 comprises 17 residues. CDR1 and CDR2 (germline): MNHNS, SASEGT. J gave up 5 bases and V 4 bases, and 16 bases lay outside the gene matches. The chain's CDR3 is CASSGVRQTGEGHEQYF. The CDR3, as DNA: TGTGCCAGCAGTGGAGTAAGACAGACAGGGGAAGGCCACGAGCAGTACTTC.

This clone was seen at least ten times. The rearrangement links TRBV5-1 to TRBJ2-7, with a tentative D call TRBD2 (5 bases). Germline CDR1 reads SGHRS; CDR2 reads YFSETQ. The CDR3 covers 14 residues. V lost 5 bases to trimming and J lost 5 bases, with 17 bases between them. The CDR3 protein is CASSSRVRLDEQYF. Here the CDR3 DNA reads TGCGCCAGCAGTTCGAGGGTAAGGCTCGACGAGCAGTACTTC.

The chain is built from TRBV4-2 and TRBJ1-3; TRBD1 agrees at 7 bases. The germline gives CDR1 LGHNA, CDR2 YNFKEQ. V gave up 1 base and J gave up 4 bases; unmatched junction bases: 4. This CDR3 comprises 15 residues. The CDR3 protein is CASSQGQGEGNTIYF. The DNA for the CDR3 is TGTGCCAGCAGCCAAGGACAGGGCGAGGGAAACACCATATATTTT.

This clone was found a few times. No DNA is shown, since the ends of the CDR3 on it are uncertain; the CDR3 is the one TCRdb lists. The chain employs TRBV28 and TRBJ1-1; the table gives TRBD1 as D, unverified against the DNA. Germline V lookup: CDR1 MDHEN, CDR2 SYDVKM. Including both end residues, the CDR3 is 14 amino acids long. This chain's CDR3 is CASSYVGQGIKTFF.

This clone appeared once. CDR3 coding DNA: TGCGCCAGCAGGCCGGACAGGGGCCATGCTGAGCAGTTCTTC. Encoded protein: CASRPDRGHAEQFF. V and J are TRBV5-1 and TRBJ2-1; 9 nucleotides align to TRBD1. The CDR3 runs to 14 residues. Trimming removed 5 bases from V and 9 bases from J; junction bases left unmatched: 9. Looked up from germline, CDR1 is SGHRS and CDR2 is YFSETQ.

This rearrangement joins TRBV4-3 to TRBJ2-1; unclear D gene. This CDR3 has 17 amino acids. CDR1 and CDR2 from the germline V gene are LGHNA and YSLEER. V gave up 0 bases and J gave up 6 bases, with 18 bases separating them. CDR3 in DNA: TGCGCCAGCAGCCAAGATTATCGGGTCCCCACTGGCAATGAGCAGTTCTTC. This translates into CASSQDYRVPTGNEQFF.

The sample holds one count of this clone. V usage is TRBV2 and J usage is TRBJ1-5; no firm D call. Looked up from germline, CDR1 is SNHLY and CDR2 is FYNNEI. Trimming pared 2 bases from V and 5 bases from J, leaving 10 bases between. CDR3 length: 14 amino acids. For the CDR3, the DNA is TGTGCCAGCAGTGAAAAGAACAGACATCAGCCCCAGCATTTT. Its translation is CASSEKNRHQPQHF.

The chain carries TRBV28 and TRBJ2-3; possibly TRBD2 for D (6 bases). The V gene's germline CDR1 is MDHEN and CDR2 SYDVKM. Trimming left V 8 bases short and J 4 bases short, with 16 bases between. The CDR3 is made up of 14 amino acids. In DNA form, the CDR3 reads TGTGCCAGCCCCCCGGGAGAGACGGCAGATACGCAGTATTTT. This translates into CASPPGETADTQYF.